These 20 T cell receptor beta chains originate from one sample sequenced in a study of OX40 agonist ivuxolimab in advanced cancers. Sequencing was performed with immunoSEQ multiplex PCR; in TCRdb, only in-frame clones are kept and a portion is missing. The table lists tens of thousands of clones, around three quarters of them singletons. This specimen was CD4+ or CD8+ T cells sorted from blood, taken in a trial of the OX40 agonist ivuxolimab. The source of these receptors is an adult with an advanced solid tumor such as melanoma, head and neck, liver or kidney cancer.

The chain has TRBV7-2 and TRBJ2-3; D unclear. The CDR3 covers 15 residues. The V gene lost 5 bases and the J gene lost 3 bases, with 15 bases spanning the gap. Per the germline V gene, CDR1 is SGHTA and CDR2 is FQGNSA. CDR3 sequence (DNA): TGTGCCAGCAGCCTACGTCGGGTGCGGACAGATACGCAGTATTTT. Translated, it gives CASSLRRVRTDTQYF.

The chain recombines TRBV19 with TRBJ2-3; tentatively, D is TRBD1 (5 bases). CDR3 size: 14 residues. The V end was cut by 0 bases, the J end by 4 bases, with 8 bases between. Germline CDR1 is LNHDA and CDR2 is SQIVND (reference sequence). The DNA for the CDR3 is TGTGCCAGTAGTATAGATGGGGCAGCAGATACGCAGTATTTT. The encoded protein is CASSIDGAADTQYF.

V gene TRBV15 combines with J gene TRBJ1-1; D unclear. Germline-derived CDR1 and CDR2 are LNHNV and YYDKDF (reference sequence). The CDR3 runs 18 residues. Trimming shortened V by 3 bases and J by 3 bases, and 23 bases separated the two germline ends. CDR3 in DNA: TGTGCCACCAGCAGCAACCGGAGGAGGACCCCTGGGGACACTGAAGCTTTCTTT. This sequence encodes CATSSNRRRTPGDTEAFF.

The chain links TRBV10-3 to TRBJ2-3; TRBD2 might be the D (5 bases). Germline-derived CDR1 and CDR2 are ENHRY and SYGVKD. CDR3 length equals 15 residues. V was shortened by 5 bases and J by 0 bases, with 12 bases between the two germline ends. This CDR3 reads CAISSGSGSTDTQYF. DNA for the CDR3: TGTGCCATCAGTTCGGGCAGCGGAAGCACAGATACGCAGTATTTT.

CDR3 sequence: CAISEGDRDTGELFF. The DNA of the CDR3 is TGTGCCATCAGTGAAGGGGACAGGGACACCGGGGAGCTGTTTTTT. V and J are TRBV10-3 and TRBJ2-2; 9 bases map to TRBD1. CDR1 is ENHRY, CDR2 SYGVKD, per germline. V shed 3 bases, J shed 3 bases, and the junction held 2 bases outside the gene matches. The CDR3 is 15 amino acids.

The chain combines TRBV6-1 with TRBJ1-2; D perhaps matches TRBD1 (6 bases). The CDR3 contains 13 residues. Looked up from germline, CDR1 is MNHNS and CDR2 is SASEGT. The germline V and J ends were trimmed by 2 bases and 8 bases, with 12 bases remaining between them. Written as DNA, the CDR3 is TGTGCCAGCAGTGAATACAGGGTTGACGGCTACACCTTC. As protein: CASSEYRVDGYTF.

CDR3: CASSVDGLRQFF. CDR3 bases: TGTGCCAGCAGCGTAGATGGATTAAGGCAGTTCTTC. The genes are TRBV9 and TRBJ2-1; D is uncertain. Trimming left V 0 bases short and J 12 bases short, with 10 bases between. From germline, CDR1 is SGDLS and CDR2 YYNGEE. The CDR3 sequence is 12 residues long. The full variable domain, rest sourced from reference TRBV9 and TRBJ2-1, is DSGVTQTPKHLITATGQRVTLRCSPRSGDLSVYWYQQSLDQGLQFLIQYYNGEERAKGNILERFSAQQFPDLHSELNLSSLELGDSALYFCASSVDGLRQFFGPGTRLTVL.

The sample holds a few counts of this clone. The V and J genes are TRBV7-9 and TRBJ2-2, with 8 bases that match TRBD1. The CDR3 contains 15 residues. Germline V gene lookup returns CDR1 SEHNR and CDR2 FQNEAQ (reference sequence). The V and J ends lost 6 bases and 2 bases, in that order; junction bases with no gene match: 5. CDR3: CASRLDRGNTGELFF. The DNA of the CDR3 is TGTGCCAGCAGGCTAGACAGGGGCAACACCGGGGAGCTGTTTTTT.

The chain couples TRBV7-8 to TRBJ1-3; D uncertain. The CDR3 spans 15 residues. CDR1 and CDR2 (germline): SGHVS, FQNEAQ. V was cut by 1 base and J by 0 bases, with 7 bases left in between. The CDR3 spells CASSLVAFSGNTIYF. CDR3 nucleotides: TGTGCCAGCAGCTTAGTGGCTTTCTCTGGAAACACCATATATTTT.

This chain connects TRBV27 to TRBJ2-7; D remains ambiguous. This CDR3 is 18 amino acids long. Germline CDR1 reads MNHEY; CDR2 reads SMNVEV (reference sequence). Trimming cost V 5 bases and J 3 bases, with 26 bases left between them. As DNA, the CDR3 is TGTGCCAGCAGTCCCCCTCCCTTAGCTTCCCGAACCCTCTACGAGCAGTACTTC. Protein sequence: CASSPPPLASRTLYEQYF.

The sample holds one count of this clone. The chain has TRBV2 and TRBJ1-2, with D possibly being TRBD1 (6 bases). V dropped 0 bases and J dropped 2 bases, with 7 bases sitting between them. The length of the CDR3 is 14 residues. Looked up from germline, CDR1 is SNHLY and CDR2 is FYNNEI. For the CDR3, the DNA is TGTGCCAGCAGTGAAGCTACAGGGAACTATGGCTACACCTTC. Encoded protein: CASSEATGNYGYTF.

The rearrangement joins TRBV2 to TRBJ1-4; TRBD1 is a possible D gene (6 bases). The germline CDR1 and CDR2 sequences are SNHLY and FYNNEI. The V end was cut by 6 bases, the J end by 5 bases, with 13 bases between. The CDR3 consists of 14 residues. CDR3 DNA: TGTGCCAGCAGAAGAGACAGGTCGAATGAAAAACTGTTTTTT. Its translation: CASRRDRSNEKLFF.

This clone was detected only once. In DNA, the CDR3 is TGTGCCAGCAGCCCATTCAGGGAAGTATTTGACAATGAGCAGTTCTTC. Encoded protein: CASSPFREVFDNEQFF. The genes are TRBV6-9 and TRBJ2-1; a weak D match, TRBD1 (5 bases). Germline V gene sequence: CDR1 MNHGY, CDR2 SVAAGI. The germline V and J ends were trimmed by 6 bases and 5 bases, with 20 bases remaining between them. This CDR3 region has 16 residues.

The CDR3 loop is CASKGTGGLTEAFF. DNA of the CDR3: TGTGCCAGCAAAGGGACAGGGGGCCTCACTGAAGCTTTCTTT. J is TRBJ1-1 and V is TRBV2; 12 nucleotides line up with TRBD1. After removal of 7 bases from V and 4 bases from J, the junction contained 4 bases not matched to a gene. The CDR3 has 14 residues. Germline CDR1 is SNHLY and CDR2 is FYNNEI. The full variable domain, rest sourced from reference TRBV2 and TRBJ1-1, is EPEVTQTPSHQVTQMGQEVILRCVPISNHLYFYWYRQILGQKVEFLVSFYNNEISEKSEIFDDQFSVERPDGSNFTLKIRSTKLEDSAMYFCASKGTGGLTEAFFGQGTRLTVV.

This chain links TRBV11-2 with TRBJ2-5; D gene uncertain. The CDR3 loop spans 14 amino acids. V was pared by 6 bases and J by 0 bases, with 11 bases between. Per germline, CDR1 SGHAT and CDR2 FQNNGV. CDR3 protein: CASSIGRNQETQYF. CDR3 DNA sequence: TGTGCCAGCAGTATAGGGCGGAACCAAGAGACCCAGTACTTC.

The chain couples TRBV19 to TRBJ1-5, with TRBD1 as a possible D gene (5 bases). Deletions cut 5 bases from V and 5 bases from J, with 16 bases between. Germline assignment: CDR1 LNHDA and CDR2 SQIVND (reference sequence). The CDR3 runs to 15 residues. The CDR3 loop is CASSGRDGRYQPQHF. CDR3 sequence (DNA): TGTGCCAGTAGTGGCCGGGACGGACGGTATCAGCCCCAGCATTTT.

This clone came up once. The chain links TRBV7-7 to TRBJ1-1; D remains unclear. The germline V gene has CDR1 SSHAT and CDR2 FNYEAQ (reference sequence). V lost 3 bases, J lost 4 bases, and 9 bases lay in between. There are 13 residues in the CDR3. DNA for the CDR3: TGTGCCAGCAGCTTGGAGTATCGCACTGAAGCTTTCTTT. As protein: CASSLEYRTEAFF.

The chain recombines TRBV10-1 with TRBJ1-1; TRBD1 aligns across 8 bases. Unmatched junction bases numbered 9, after V lost 5 bases and J lost 7 bases. This CDR3 is built from 14 residues. Germline V lookup: CDR1 WNHNN, CDR2 SYGVQD (reference sequence). The chain's CDR3 is CASSRRQGMGEAFF. The CDR3, as DNA: TGCGCCAGCAGTCGAAGACAGGGGATGGGTGAAGCTTTCTTT.

V is TRBV10-1 and J is TRBJ1-1; D remains ambiguous. CDR1 is WNHNN, CDR2 SYGVQD, per germline (reference sequence). There are 14 residues in the CDR3. Trimming took 6 bases from V and 0 from J, leaving 11 bases between them. The CDR3: CASSRTDLNTEAFF. The CDR3 DNA reads as TGCGCCAGCAGCAGGACGGATCTGAACACTGAAGCTTTCTTT.

The chain uses TRBV6-5 and TRBJ1-2; D possibly corresponds to TRBD1 (6 bases). The CDR3 consists of 13 residues. V lost 2 bases, J lost 7 bases, and 11 bases lay in between. CDR1 and CDR2 from the germline V gene are MNHEY and SVGAGI. For the CDR3, the DNA is TGTGCCAGCAGTTACACACAGGGCGCTGGCTACACCTTC. This translates into CASSYTQGAGYTF.